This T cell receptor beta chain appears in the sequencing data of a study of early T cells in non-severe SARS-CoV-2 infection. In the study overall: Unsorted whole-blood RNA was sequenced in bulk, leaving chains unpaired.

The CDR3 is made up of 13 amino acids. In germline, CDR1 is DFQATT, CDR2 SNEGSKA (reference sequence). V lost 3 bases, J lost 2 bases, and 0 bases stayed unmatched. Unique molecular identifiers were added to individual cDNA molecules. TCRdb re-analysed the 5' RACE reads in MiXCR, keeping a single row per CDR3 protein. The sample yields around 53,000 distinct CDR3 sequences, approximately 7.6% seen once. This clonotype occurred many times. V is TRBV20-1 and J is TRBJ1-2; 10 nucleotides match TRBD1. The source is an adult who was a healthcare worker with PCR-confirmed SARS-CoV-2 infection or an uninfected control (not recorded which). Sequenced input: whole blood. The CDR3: CSARGQGNYGYTF. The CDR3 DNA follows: TGCAGTGCTAGGGGACAGGGGAACTATGGCTACACCTTC.